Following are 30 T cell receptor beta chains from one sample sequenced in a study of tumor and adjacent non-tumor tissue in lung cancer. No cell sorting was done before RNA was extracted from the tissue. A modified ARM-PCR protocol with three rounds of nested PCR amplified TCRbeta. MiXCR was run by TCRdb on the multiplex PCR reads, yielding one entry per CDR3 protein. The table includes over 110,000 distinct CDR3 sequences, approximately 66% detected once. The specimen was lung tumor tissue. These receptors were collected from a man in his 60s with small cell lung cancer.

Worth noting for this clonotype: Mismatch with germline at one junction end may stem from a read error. The chain's CDR3 is CGSLAKSSYEQYF. DNA for the CDR3: TGCGGCAGCCTGGCGAAGAGCTCCTACGAGCAGTACTTC. V is TRBV4-1 and J is TRBJ2-7, with no clear D. This CDR3 spans 13 amino acids. Germline CDR1 MGHRA, CDR2 YSYEKL.

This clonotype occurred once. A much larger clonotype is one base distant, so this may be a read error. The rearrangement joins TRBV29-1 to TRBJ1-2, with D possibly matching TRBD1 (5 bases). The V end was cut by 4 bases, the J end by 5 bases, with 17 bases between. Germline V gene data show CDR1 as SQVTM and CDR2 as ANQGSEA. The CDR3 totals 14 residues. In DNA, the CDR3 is TGCAGCGTTGGTAGATGGGGGGAAGTATATGGCTACACCTTC. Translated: CSVGRWGEVYGYTF.

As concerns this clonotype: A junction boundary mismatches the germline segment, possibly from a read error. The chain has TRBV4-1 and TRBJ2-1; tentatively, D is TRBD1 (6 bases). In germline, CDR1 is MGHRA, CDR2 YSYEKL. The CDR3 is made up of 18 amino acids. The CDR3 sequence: CASSQDLLPGADYNEQSF. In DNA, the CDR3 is TGCGCCAGCAGCCAGGATCTCCTGCCAGGGGCGGATTATAATGAGCAGTCCTTC.

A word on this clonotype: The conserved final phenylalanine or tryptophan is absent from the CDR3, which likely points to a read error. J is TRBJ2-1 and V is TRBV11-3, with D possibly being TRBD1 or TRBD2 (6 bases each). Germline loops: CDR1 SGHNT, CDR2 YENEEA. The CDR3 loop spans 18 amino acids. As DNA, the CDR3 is TGTGCCAGCAGCTTAGGGGAAGGCACGGGGGCCGGCTACGATGAGCAGTTCCTC. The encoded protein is CASSLGEGTGAGYDEQFL.

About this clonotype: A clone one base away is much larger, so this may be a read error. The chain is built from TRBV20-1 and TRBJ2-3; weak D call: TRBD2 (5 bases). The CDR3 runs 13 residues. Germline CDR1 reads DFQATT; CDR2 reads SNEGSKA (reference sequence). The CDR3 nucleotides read TGCAGAGCTAGCAACCAGAACACAGATACGCAGTATTTT. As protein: CRASNQNTDTQYF.

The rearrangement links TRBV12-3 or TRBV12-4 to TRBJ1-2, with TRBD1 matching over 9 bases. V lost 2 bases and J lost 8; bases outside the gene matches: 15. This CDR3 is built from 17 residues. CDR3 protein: CASSLKAGTGLEKGYTF. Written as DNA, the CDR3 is TGTGCCAGCAGTTTAAAAGCCGGGACAGGGTTGGAGAAAGGCTACACCTTC.

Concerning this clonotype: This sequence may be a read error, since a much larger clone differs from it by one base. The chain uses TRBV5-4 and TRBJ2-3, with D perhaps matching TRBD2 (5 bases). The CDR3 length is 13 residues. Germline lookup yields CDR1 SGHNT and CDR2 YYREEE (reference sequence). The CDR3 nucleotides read TGTGCCAGCAGCCCATCTAGCACAGATACGCATTATTTT. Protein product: CASSPSSTDTHYF.

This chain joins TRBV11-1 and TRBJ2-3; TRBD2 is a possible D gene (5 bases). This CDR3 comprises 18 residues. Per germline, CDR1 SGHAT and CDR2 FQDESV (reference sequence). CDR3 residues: CAGSLTHWGSVRRETQYF. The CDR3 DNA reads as TGTGCTGGCAGCTTGACCCACTGGGGTAGCGTGAGAAGAGAGACGCAGTATTTT.

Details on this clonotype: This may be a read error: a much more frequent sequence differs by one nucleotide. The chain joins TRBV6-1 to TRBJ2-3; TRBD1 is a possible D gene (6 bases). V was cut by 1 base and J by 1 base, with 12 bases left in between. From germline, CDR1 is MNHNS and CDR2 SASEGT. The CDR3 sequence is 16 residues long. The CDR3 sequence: CASSEGGGGCTDTQYF. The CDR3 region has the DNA TGTGCCAGCAGTGAAGGTGGGGGCGGATGCACAGATACGCAGTATTTT.

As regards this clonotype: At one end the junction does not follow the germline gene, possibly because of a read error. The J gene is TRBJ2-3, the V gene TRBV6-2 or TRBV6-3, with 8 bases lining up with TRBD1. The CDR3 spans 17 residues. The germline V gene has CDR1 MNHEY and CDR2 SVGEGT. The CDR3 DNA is TGTGCCAACAGTTATCAATTCAGGACAGGGCTGGAAGATACGCAGTATTTT. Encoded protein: CANSYQFRTGLEDTQYF.

The CDR3 sequence is CASSIQGHYNSPLHF. The DNA of the CDR3 is TGTGCCAGCAGTATACAGGGGCACTATAATTCACCCCTCCACTTT. The genes are TRBV28 and TRBJ1-6; TRBD1 matches at 7 bases. Per germline, CDR1 MDHEN and CDR2 SYDVKM. V lost 5 bases to trimming and J lost 3 bases; unmatched junction nucleotides: 4. The CDR3 totals 15 residues. The whole variable domain, filled in from reference TRBV28 and TRBJ1-6, reads DVKVTQSSRYLVKRTGEKVFLECVQDMDHENMFWYRQDPGLGLRLIYFSYDVKMKEKGDIPEGYSVSREKKERFSLILESASTNQTSMYLCASSIQGHYNSPLHFGNGTRLTVT.

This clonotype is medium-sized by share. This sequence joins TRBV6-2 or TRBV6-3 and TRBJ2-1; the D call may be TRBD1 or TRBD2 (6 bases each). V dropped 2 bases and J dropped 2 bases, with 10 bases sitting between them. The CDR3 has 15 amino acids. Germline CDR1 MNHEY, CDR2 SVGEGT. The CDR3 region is CASSYRGEAYNEQFF. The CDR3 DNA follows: TGTGCCAGCAGTTACAGGGGGGAGGCCTACAATGAGCAGTTCTTC.

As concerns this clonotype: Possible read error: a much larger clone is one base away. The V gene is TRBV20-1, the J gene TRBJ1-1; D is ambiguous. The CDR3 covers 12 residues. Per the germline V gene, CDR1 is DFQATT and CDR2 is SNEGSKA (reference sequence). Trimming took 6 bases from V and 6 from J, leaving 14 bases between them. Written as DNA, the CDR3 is TGCAGTGCCAGGATTTTCCACGCTGAAGCTTTCTTT. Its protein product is CSARIFHAEAFF.

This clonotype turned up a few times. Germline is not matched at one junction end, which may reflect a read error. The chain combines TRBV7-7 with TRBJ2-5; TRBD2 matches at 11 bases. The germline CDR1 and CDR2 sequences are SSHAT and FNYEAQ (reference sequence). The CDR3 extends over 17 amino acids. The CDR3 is CASSLGGIAGGPETQYF. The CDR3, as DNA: TGTGCTAGCAGCTTAGGAGGAATAGCGGGAGGGCCAGAGACCCAGTACTTC.

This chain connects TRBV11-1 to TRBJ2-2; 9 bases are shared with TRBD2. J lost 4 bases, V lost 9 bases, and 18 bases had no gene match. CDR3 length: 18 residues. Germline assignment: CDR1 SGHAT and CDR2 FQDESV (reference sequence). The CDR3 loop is CASGHGRLAGWGTGELFF. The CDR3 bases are TGTGCCAGTGGCCACGGCCGGCTAGCGGGATGGGGCACCGGGGAGCTGTTTTTT.

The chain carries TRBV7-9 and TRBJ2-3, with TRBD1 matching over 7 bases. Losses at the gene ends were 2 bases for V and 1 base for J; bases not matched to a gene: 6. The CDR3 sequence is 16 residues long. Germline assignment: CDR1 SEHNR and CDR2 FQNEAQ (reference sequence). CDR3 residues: CASSLTRGLGTDTQYF. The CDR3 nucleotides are TGTGCCAGCAGCTTAACAAGGGGGCTCGGCACAGATACGCAGTATTTT. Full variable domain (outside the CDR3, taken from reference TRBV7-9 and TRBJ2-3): DTGVSQNPRHKITKRGQNVTFRCDPISEHNRLYWYRQTLGQGPEFLTYFQNEAQLEKSRLLSDRFSAERPKGSFSTLEIQRTEQGDSAMYLCASSLTRGLGTDTQYFGPGTRLTVL.

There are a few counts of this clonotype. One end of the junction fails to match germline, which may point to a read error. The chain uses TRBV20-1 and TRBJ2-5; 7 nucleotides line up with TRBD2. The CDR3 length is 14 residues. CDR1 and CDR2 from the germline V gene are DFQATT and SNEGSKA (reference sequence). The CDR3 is CSVRSSTSWETQYF. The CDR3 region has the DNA TGCAGTGTTAGATCTTCGACTAGCTGGGAGACCCAGTACTTC.

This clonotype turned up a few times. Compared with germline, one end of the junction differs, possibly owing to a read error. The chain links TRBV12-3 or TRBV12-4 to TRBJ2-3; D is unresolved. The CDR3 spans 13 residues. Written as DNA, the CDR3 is TGTGCCAGCAGTTTCAATGGTCCAGATACGCGGTATTTT. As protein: CASSFNGPDTRYF.

The CDR3 protein is CASSSIPGPWNEQFF. The DNA of the CDR3 is TGTGCCAGCAGTTCAATACCGGGCCCGTGGAATGAGCAGTTCTTC. This rearrangement joins TRBV11-2 to TRBJ2-1; no definite D call. The CDR3 has 15 amino acids. The V end lost 6 bases, the J end lost 7 bases, and 19 bases lay between the germline ends. CDR1 is SGHAT and CDR2 is FQNNGV in the germline V gene.

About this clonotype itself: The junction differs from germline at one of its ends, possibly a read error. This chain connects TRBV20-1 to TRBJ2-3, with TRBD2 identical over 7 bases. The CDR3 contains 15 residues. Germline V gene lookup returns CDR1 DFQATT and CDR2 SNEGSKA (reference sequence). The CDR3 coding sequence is TGCAGTGCTAGGGACACCCCAGCGGGAACAGATACGCATTATTTT. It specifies CSARDTPAGTDTHYF.

As DNA, the CDR3 is TGTGCCAACACCCTGGGCGGTGGAAATGAGCAGTTCTTC. Encoded protein: CANTLGGGNEQFF. V and J are TRBV27 and TRBJ2-1; D is ambiguous. This CDR3 is built from 13 residues. Between the trimmed V and J ends, which lost 10 bases and 7 bases, there was a span of 17 bases. Germline values: CDR1 MNHEY, CDR2 SMNVEV (reference sequence).

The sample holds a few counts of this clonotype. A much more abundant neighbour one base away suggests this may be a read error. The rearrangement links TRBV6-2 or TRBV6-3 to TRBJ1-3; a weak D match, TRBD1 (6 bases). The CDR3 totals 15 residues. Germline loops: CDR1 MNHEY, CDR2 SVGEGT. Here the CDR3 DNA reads TGTGCCAGCAGTTGGCGGACAGTCTCTGGAAACACCGTATATTTT. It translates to CASSWRTVSGNTVYF.

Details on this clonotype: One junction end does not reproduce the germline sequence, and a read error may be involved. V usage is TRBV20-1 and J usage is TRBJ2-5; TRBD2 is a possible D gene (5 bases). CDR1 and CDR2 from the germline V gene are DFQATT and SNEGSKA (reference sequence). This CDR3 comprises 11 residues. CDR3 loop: CSASRGETKYF. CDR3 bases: TGCAGTGCTAGCCGGGGAGAGACCAAGTACTTC.

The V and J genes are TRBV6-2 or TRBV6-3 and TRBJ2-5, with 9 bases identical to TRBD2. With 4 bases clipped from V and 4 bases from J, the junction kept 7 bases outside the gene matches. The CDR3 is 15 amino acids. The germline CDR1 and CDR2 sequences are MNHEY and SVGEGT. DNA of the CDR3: TGTGCCAGCAGTTTCCCTCTAGCGGGAAGAGAGACCCAGTACTTC. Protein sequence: CASSFPLAGRETQYF.

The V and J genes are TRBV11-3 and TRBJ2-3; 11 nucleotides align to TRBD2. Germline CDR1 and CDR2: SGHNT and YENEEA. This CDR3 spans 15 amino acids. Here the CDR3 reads CDSSSTSGSLDTQYF. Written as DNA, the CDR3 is TGTGACAGTAGCTCCACTAGCGGGAGTTTAGATACGCAGTATTTT.

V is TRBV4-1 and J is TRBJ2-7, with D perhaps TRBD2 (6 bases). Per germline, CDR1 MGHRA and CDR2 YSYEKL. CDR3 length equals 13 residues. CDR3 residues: CASSQDCGGRQYV. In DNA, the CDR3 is TGCGCCAGCAGTCAAGATTGTGGAGGGCGGCAGTACGTC.

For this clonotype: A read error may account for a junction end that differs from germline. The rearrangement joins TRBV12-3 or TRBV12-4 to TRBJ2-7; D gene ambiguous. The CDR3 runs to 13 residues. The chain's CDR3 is CAGSLSRPYEQYF. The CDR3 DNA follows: TGTGCCGGCAGTTTAAGCCGCCCCTACGAGCAATACTTT.

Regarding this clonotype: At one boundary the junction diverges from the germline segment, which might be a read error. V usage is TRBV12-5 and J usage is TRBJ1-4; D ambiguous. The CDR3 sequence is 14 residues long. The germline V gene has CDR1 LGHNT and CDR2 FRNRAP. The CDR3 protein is CTSGPSLSNEKLFF. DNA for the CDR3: TGTACTAGTGGTCCAAGTCTCTCTAATGAAAAACTGTTTTTT.

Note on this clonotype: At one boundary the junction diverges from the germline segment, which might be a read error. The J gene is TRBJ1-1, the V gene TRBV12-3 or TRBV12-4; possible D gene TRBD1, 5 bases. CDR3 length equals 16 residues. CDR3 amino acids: CAISSLGATGGTEVFF. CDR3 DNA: TGTGCCATCAGTTCTCTGGGTGCTACCGGCGGGACTGAAGTTTTCTTT.

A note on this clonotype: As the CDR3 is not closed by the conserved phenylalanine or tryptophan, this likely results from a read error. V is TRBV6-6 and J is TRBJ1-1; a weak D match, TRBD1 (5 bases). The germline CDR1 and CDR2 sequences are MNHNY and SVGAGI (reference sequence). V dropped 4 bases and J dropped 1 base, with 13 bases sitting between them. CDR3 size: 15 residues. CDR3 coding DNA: TGTGCCAGCAGTTCCTCGACAGAGGGGAACACTGAAGCTTTCTCT. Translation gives CASSSSTEGNTEAFS.